Listed below are T cell receptor beta chains from one sample, sequenced in a study of CD8+ T cells in alopecia areata. TCRdb's copy holds only in-frame clones and misses some; the assay was immunoSEQ multiplex PCR. The table includes about 64,000 clones, roughly 50% detected once. The sample was CD8+ T cells sorted from blood, taken around week 36, from a patient treated with tofacitinib. The source of these receptors is a human donor with alopecia areata. Each CDR3 is given with its conserved first and last residue. Each record gives: V gene, clone size, J gene, D gene, CDR3 length, CDR3 protein, CDR3 DNA. The D gene is left open where the match is weak. Part of the rows lack a size; the others show once, few, many or a class for expanded clones.

V gene: TRBV9
clone size: NA
J gene: TRBJ2-7
D gene: NA
CDR3 length: 13
CDR3 protein: CASSPPASYEQYF
CDR3 DNA: TGTGCCAGCAGCCCCCCGGCTAGCTACGAGCAGTACTTC

V gene: TRBV6-1
clone size: few
J gene: TRBJ2-7
D gene: NA
CDR3 length: 13
CDR3 protein: CASSEERTYEQYF
CDR3 DNA: TGTGCCAGCAGTGAAGAGAGGACCTACGAGCAGTACTTC

V gene: TRBV29-1
clone size: NA
J gene: TRBJ2-1
D gene: TRBD2
CDR3 length: 13
CDR3 protein: CSASFRGDVEQFF
CDR3 DNA: TGCAGCGCTTCTTTTCGGGGGGATGTTGAGCAGTTCTTC

V gene: TRBV27
clone size: NA
J gene: TRBJ2-7
D gene: NA
CDR3 length: 15
CDR3 protein: CASSPLGPRGYEQYF
CDR3 DNA: TGTGCCAGCAGTCCCTTGGGACCCCGGGGATACGAGCAGTACTTC

V gene: TRBV11-2
clone size: NA
J gene: TRBJ2-7
D gene: NA
CDR3 length: 15
CDR3 protein: CASSLGHSSSYEQYF
CDR3 DNA: TGTGCCAGCAGCTTAGGACACAGCAGCTCCTACGAGCAGTACTTC

V gene: TRBV19
clone size: NA
J gene: TRBJ2-7
D gene: NA
CDR3 length: 19
CDR3 protein: CASSTFMEGERYRQREQYF
CDR3 DNA: TGTGCCAGTAGTACCTTCATGGAGGGGGAGCGGTATCGACAGAGGGAGCAGTACTTC

V gene: TRBV29-1
clone size: few
J gene: TRBJ1-1
D gene: NA
CDR3 length: 11
CDR3 protein: CSWGAHTEAFF
CDR3 DNA: TGCAGCTGGGGGGCGCACACTGAAGCTTTCTTT

V gene: TRBV6-1
clone size: NA
J gene: TRBJ2-2
D gene: NA
CDR3 length: 15
CDR3 protein: CASSPGTPNTGELFF
CDR3 DNA: TGTGCCAGCAGTCCCGGGACACCCAACACCGGGGAGCTGTTTTTT

V gene: TRBV5-4
clone size: many
J gene: TRBJ2-6
D gene: NA
CDR3 length: 16
CDR3 protein: CASSFSRISGANVLTF
CDR3 DNA: TGTGCCAGCAGCTTTTCGCGGATCTCTGGGGCCAACGTCCTGACTTTC

V gene: TRBV2
clone size: few
J gene: TRBJ2-4
D gene: NA
CDR3 length: 15
CDR3 protein: CASSDIGSSKNIQYF
CDR3 DNA: TGTGCCAGCAGTGATATTGGTTCCTCCAAAAACATTCAGTACTTC

V gene: TRBV29-1
clone size: few
J gene: TRBJ2-3
D gene: TRBD2
CDR3 length: 14
CDR3 protein: CSVLTSGRTDTQYF
CDR3 DNA: TGCAGCGTCCTGACTAGCGGGAGGACAGATACGCAGTATTTT

V gene: TRBV5-6
clone size: NA
J gene: TRBJ2-3
D gene: NA
CDR3 length: 15
CDR3 protein: CASTYGQSRTDTQYF
CDR3 DNA: TGTGCCAGCACCTACGGACAGTCGAGAACAGATACGCAGTATTTT

V gene: TRBV30
clone size: NA
J gene: TRBJ2-7
D gene: TRBD1
CDR3 length: 13
CDR3 protein: CAWGTGGSYEQYF
CDR3 DNA: TGTGCCTGGGGGACAGGGGGCTCCTACGAGCAGTACTTC

V gene: TRBV11-3
clone size: NA
J gene: TRBJ2-6
D gene: NA
CDR3 length: 14
CDR3 protein: CASSPFSGANVLTF
CDR3 DNA: TGTGCCAGCAGCCCCTTTTCCGGGGCCAACGTCCTGACTTTC

V gene: TRBV29-1
clone size: few
J gene: TRBJ2-1
D gene: NA
CDR3 length: 10
CDR3 protein: CSAIHGEQFF
CDR3 DNA: TGCAGCGCTATCCATGGTGAGCAGTTCTTC

V gene: TRBV29-1
clone size: few
J gene: TRBJ1-2
D gene: TRBD1
CDR3 length: 13
CDR3 protein: CSVRDRAIYGYTF
CDR3 DNA: TGCAGCGTTCGGGACAGGGCGATCTATGGCTACACCTTC

V gene: TRBV29-1
clone size: NA
J gene: TRBJ2-1
D gene: NA
CDR3 length: 11
CDR3 protein: CSVGPGYEQFF
CDR3 DNA: TGCAGCGTTGGGCCGGGGTATGAGCAGTTCTTC

V gene: TRBV6-5
clone size: NA
J gene: TRBJ1-1
D gene: NA
CDR3 length: 13
CDR3 protein: CATYQAVNTEAFF
CDR3 DNA: TGTGCCACCTATCAGGCTGTGAACACTGAAGCTTTCTTT

V gene: TRBV29-1
clone size: few
J gene: TRBJ2-7
D gene: NA
CDR3 length: 15
CDR3 protein: CSVEAQETPGYEQYF
CDR3 DNA: TGCAGCGTTGAAGCGCAGGAGACGCCAGGCTACGAGCAGTACTTC

V gene: TRBV5-4
clone size: NA
J gene: TRBJ2-3
D gene: NA
CDR3 length: 11
CDR3 protein: CASRSTDTQYF
CDR3 DNA: TGTGCCAGCAGAAGCACAGATACGCAGTATTTT

V gene: TRBV9
clone size: NA
J gene: TRBJ2-7
D gene: NA
CDR3 length: 12
CDR3 protein: CASGTDTYEQYF
CDR3 DNA: TGTGCCAGCGGGACCGATACCTACGAGCAGTACTTC

V gene: TRBV2
clone size: NA
J gene: TRBJ2-1
D gene: TRBD2
CDR3 length: 16
CDR3 protein: CASSGESGRPYNEQFF
CDR3 DNA: TGTGCCAGCAGTGGGGAAAGCGGGAGGCCCTACAATGAGCAGTTCTTC

V gene: TRBV2
clone size: NA
J gene: TRBJ2-4
D gene: TRBD2
CDR3 length: 15
CDR3 protein: CASSASGGAKNIQYF
CDR3 DNA: TGTGCCAGCAGTGCTAGCGGCGGAGCCAAAAACATTCAGTACTTC

V gene: TRBV29-1
clone size: few
J gene: TRBJ2-7
D gene: TRBD2
CDR3 length: 13
CDR3 protein: CSVISGSTYEQYF
CDR3 DNA: TGCAGCGTTATTAGCGGGAGTACCTACGAGCAGTACTTC

V gene: TRBV5-1
clone size: NA
J gene: TRBJ2-7
D gene: NA
CDR3 length: 12
CDR3 protein: CASSLGPLEQYF
CDR3 DNA: TGCGCCAGCAGCTTGGGTCCCCTAGAGCAGTACTTC

V gene: TRBV13
clone size: NA
J gene: TRBJ2-7
D gene: TRBD2
CDR3 length: 15
CDR3 protein: CASSPGLAGALEQYF
CDR3 DNA: TGTGCCAGCAGCCCCGGACTAGCGGGAGCTCTCGAGCAGTACTTC

V gene: TRBV28
clone size: few
J gene: TRBJ2-7
D gene: NA
CDR3 length: 12
CDR3 protein: CASSEEPREQYF
CDR3 DNA: TGTGCCAGCAGCGAAGAGCCCCGAGAGCAGTACTTC

V gene: TRBV7-6
clone size: NA
J gene: TRBJ2-1
D gene: NA
CDR3 length: 13
CDR3 protein: CASSLGVPWGQFF
CDR3 DNA: TGTGCCAGCAGCTTAGGGGTCCCTTGGGGGCAGTTCTTC

V gene: TRBV4-1
clone size: NA
J gene: TRBJ2-5
D gene: TRBD2
CDR3 length: 17
CDR3 protein: CASSQEGISGRRETQYF
CDR3 DNA: TGCGCCAGCAGCCAAGAAGGGATTAGCGGGAGAAGGGAGACCCAGTACTTC

V gene: TRBV4-1
clone size: many
J gene: TRBJ2-7
D gene: NA
CDR3 length: 14
CDR3 protein: CASSQGEGAYEQYF
CDR3 DNA: TGCGCCAGCAGCCAAGGCGAGGGGGCCTACGAGCAGTACTTC

V gene: TRBV7-9
clone size: NA
J gene: TRBJ1-5
D gene: NA
CDR3 length: 12
CDR3 protein: CASRGERQPQHF
CDR3 DNA: TGTGCCAGCAGGGGGGAGAGACAGCCCCAGCATTTT

V gene: TRBV7-9
clone size: NA
J gene: TRBJ2-1
D gene: TRBD1
CDR3 length: 14
CDR3 protein: CASSHPTGQHEQFF
CDR3 DNA: TGTGCCAGCAGCCACCCGACAGGGCAACATGAGCAGTTCTTC

V gene: TRBV5-1
clone size: many
J gene: TRBJ2-7
D gene: NA
CDR3 length: 13
CDR3 protein: CASSHGTDYEQYF
CDR3 DNA: TGTGCCAGCAGCCACGGGACGGACTACGAGCAGTACTTC

V gene: TRBV15
clone size: NA
J gene: TRBJ2-1
D gene: NA
CDR3 length: 15
CDR3 protein: CATSRDGLGHNEQFF
CDR3 DNA: TGTGCCACCAGCAGAGATGGGCTAGGGCACAATGAGCAGTTCTTC

V gene: TRBV5-1
clone size: NA
J gene: TRBJ2-7
D gene: TRBD1
CDR3 length: 15
CDR3 protein: CASSLQTGSSYEQYF
CDR3 DNA: TGCGCCAGCAGCTTGCAGACAGGGAGCTCCTACGAGCAGTACTTC

V gene: TRBV7-9
clone size: NA
J gene: TRBJ2-7
D gene: TRBD1
CDR3 length: 15
CDR3 protein: CASSSPGQGSNEQYF
CDR3 DNA: TGTGCCAGCAGCTCTCCGGGACAGGGGTCGAACGAGCAGTACTTC

V gene: TRBV7-2
clone size: NA
J gene: TRBJ2-2
D gene: TRBD2
CDR3 length: 16
CDR3 protein: CASSQEREWNTGELFF
CDR3 DNA: TGCGCCAGCAGCCAAGAGCGGGAGTGGAACACCGGGGAGCTGTTTTTT

V gene: TRBV29-1
clone size: few
J gene: TRBJ2-7
D gene: NA
CDR3 length: 13
CDR3 protein: CSVFDSESYEQYF
CDR3 DNA: TGCAGCGTTTTTGACAGTGAGTCCTACGAGCAGTACTTC

V gene: TRBV4-1
clone size: few
J gene: TRBJ2-7
D gene: TRBD2
CDR3 length: 16
CDR3 protein: CASRRGAGLAAEEQYF
CDR3 DNA: TGCGCCAGCAGAAGGGGAGCTGGACTAGCGGCGGAGGAGCAGTACTTC

V gene: TRBV7-8
clone size: NA
J gene: TRBJ2-1
D gene: TRBD2
CDR3 length: 15
CDR3 protein: CASSFPGLASNEQFF
CDR3 DNA: TGTGCCAGCAGCTTTCCGGGACTAGCAAGCAATGAGCAGTTCTTC

V gene: TRBV30
clone size: NA
J gene: TRBJ2-1
D gene: TRBD1
CDR3 length: 16
CDR3 protein: CAWSALRDRGRNEQFF
CDR3 DNA: TGTGCCTGGAGTGCCCTAAGGGACAGGGGGAGAAATGAGCAGTTCTTC

V gene: TRBV30
clone size: NA
J gene: TRBJ1-1
D gene: NA
CDR3 length: 13
CDR3 protein: CAWSTQGYTEAFF
CDR3 DNA: TGTGCCTGGAGTACTCAGGGGTACACTGAAGCTTTCTTT

V gene: TRBV11-2
clone size: few
J gene: TRBJ2-1
D gene: NA
CDR3 length: 11
CDR3 protein: CASSLRDAQFF
CDR3 DNA: TGTGCCAGCAGCTTAAGGGATGCGCAGTTCTTC

V gene: TRBV5-6
clone size: NA
J gene: TRBJ2-3
D gene: NA
CDR3 length: 15
CDR3 protein: CASSPKAYYTDTQYF
CDR3 DNA: TGTGCCAGCAGCCCCAAGGCTTACTACACAGATACGCAGTATTTT

V gene: TRBV5-6
clone size: NA
J gene: TRBJ2-1
D gene: TRBD2
CDR3 length: 17
CDR3 protein: CASSFGTSGRELNEQFF
CDR3 DNA: TGTGCCAGCAGCTTCGGGACTAGCGGGAGGGAATTAAATGAGCAGTTCTTC